This TCR beta chain was captured by sequencing in a study of blood T cell repertoires in COVID-19. Study context: Sample material is recorded as cDNA or gDNA derived from T cells, B-cell-depleted T cells, or PBMCs.

The germline V gene encodes CDR1 MNHEY and CDR2 SVGEGT. Losses at the gene ends were 2 bases for V and 7 bases for J; bases not matched to a gene: 8. This CDR3 spans 16 amino acids. This table comes from immunoSEQ multiplex PCR, and its TCRdb copy is limited to in-frame clones, with some not included. Of over 130,000 clones in the sample, about 91% were seen once. The TCR was taken from a human donor in a cohort sampled during active COVID-19. Material: peripheral blood. The chain joins TRBV6-2 or TRBV6-3 to TRBJ2-3; 11 bases line up with TRBD2. As DNA, the CDR3 is TGTGCCAGCAGTTACCCTACGACTAGCGGGGCATATACGCAGTATTTT. Its translation is CASSYPTTSGAYTQYF.